Listed below are T cell receptor beta chains from one sample, sequenced in a study of control samples from healthy donors and cancer patients. The repertoire was sequenced with immunoSEQ multiplex PCR; TCRdb's copy has only in-frame clones and lacks some. There are 50,000 or so clones in the sample; about 94% occur only once, and around a quarter lies in the top ten. The sequenced sample consisted of PBMCs. Receptors originate from a woman in her 50s with head and neck cancer. Each CDR3 is given with its conserved first and last residue. Fields, in order: J gene, clone size, D gene, V gene, CDR3 DNA, CDR3 protein. A D gene is named only where the DNA matches it firmly. Rows give clone size only sometimes, using once, few, many, or a class for an expanded clone.

TRBJ1-1 | NA | NA | TRBV29-1 | TGCAGCGTTGAAAGGGGGTATGCCACTGAAGCTTTCTTT | CSVERGYATEAFF
TRBJ1-2 | NA | TRBD1 | TRBV6-5 | TGTGCCAGCAGTTACGGGACAGGTGGTGGCTACACCTTC | CASSYGTGGGYTF
TRBJ2-7 | NA | NA | TRBV7-8 | TGTGCCAGCAGCTTAGAAAACTACGAGCAGTACTTC | CASSLENYEQYF
TRBJ1-1 | NA | NA | TRBV28 | TGTGCCAGCAGTCCGGGACGGTTGAACACTGAAGCTTTCTTT | CASSPGRLNTEAFF
TRBJ1-3 | once | TRBD1 | TRBV28 | TGTGCCAGCAGTGCACAGGGGAGGGTCTCTGGAAACACCATATATTTT | CASSAQGRVSGNTIYF
TRBJ2-2 | NA | TRBD1 | TRBV28 | TGTGCCAGCAGTCTCAGAGGGCAGGGGGCGGCCGGGGAGCTGTTTTTT | CASSLRGQGAAGELFF
TRBJ1-2 | NA | NA | TRBV21-1 | TGTGCCAGCAGCAAAGAAGCGGGGACAGATGGCTACACCTTC | CASSKEAGTDGYTF
TRBJ2-7 | NA | NA | TRBV29-1 | TGCAGCGCCGACCAGGGGGGATACGAGCAGTACTTC | CSADQGGYEQYF
TRBJ1-2 | NA | TRBD1 | TRBV2 | TGTGCCAGCACCCAACGGGAGACAGGGAACTATGGCTACACCTTC | CASTQRETGNYGYTF
TRBJ1-1 | once | NA | TRBV11-2 | TGTGCCAGCAGCTTAGGACCTATGAACACTGAAGCTTTCTTT | CASSLGPMNTEAFF
TRBJ2-1 | NA | NA | TRBV5-8 | TGTGCCAGCAGCTTAGGCGTCTCCTACAATGAGCAGTTCTTC | CASSLGVSYNEQFF
TRBJ1-2 | NA | TRBD1 | TRBV28 | TGTGCCAGCAGTTTACAGGGGGCGGGGGTTAACTATGGCTACACCTTC | CASSLQGAGVNYGYTF
TRBJ1-2 | NA | NA | TRBV9 | TGTGCCAGCAGCGTAGAGGTAGCCAACTATGGCTACACCTTC | CASSVEVANYGYTF
TRBJ1-2 | NA | TRBD1 | TRBV10-2 | TGCGCCAGCAGTGAGAAGGCAGGGGGGGGCTACACCTTC | CASSEKAGGGYTF
TRBJ2-1 | NA | NA | TRBV24-1 | TGTGCCACCCGGGCCGACGTAGGTAATGAGCAGTTCTTC | CATRADVGNEQFF
TRBJ1-1 | NA | NA | TRBV28 | TGTGCCAGCAGGAACACTGAAGCTTTCTTT | CASRNTEAFF
TRBJ1-5 | NA | NA | TRBV7-2 | TGTGCCAGCAGAGAAACAGGGTATCAGCCCCAGCATTTT | CASRETGYQPQHF
TRBJ2-1 | NA | TRBD1 | TRBV5-4 | TGTGCCAGCAGCTCCCCGGACAGGGGGAATGAGCAGTTCTTC | CASSSPDRGNEQFF
TRBJ2-3 | NA | NA | TRBV28 | TGTGCCAGCAGACCCTCGAGGGGGGGCACAGATACGCAGTATTTT | CASRPSRGGTDTQYF
TRBJ1-6 | NA | TRBD1 | TRBV3-1/TRBV3-2 | TGTGCCAGCAGCCCACGGACAGGGGGGGATTCACCCCTCCACTTT | CASSPRTGGDSPLHF